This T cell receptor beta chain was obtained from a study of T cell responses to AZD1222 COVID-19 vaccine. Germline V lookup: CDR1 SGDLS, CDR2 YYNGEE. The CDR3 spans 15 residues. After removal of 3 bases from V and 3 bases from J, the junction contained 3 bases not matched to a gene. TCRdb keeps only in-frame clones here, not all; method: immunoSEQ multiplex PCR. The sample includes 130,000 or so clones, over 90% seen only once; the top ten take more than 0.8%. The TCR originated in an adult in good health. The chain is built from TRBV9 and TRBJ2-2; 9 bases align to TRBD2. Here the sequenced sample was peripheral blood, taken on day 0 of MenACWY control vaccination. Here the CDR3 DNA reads TGTGCCAGCAGCGCTAGACTAGCGGACACCGGGGAGCTGTTTTTT. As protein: CASSARLADTGELFF.